The T cell receptor (beta chain) under discussion was sequenced for a study of monozygotic twins with inflammatory bowel disease. Whole-study results and caveats: Discordant twins had repertoire similarity that did not differ from that of concordant twins, possibly from limited power.

Total RNA was isolated from whole blood without T cell sorting. Researchers used template switching to add UMIs featuring a 6-nucleotide sample barcode. TCRdb reprocessed the 5' RACE reads; each CDR3 protein has one entry and no DNA is given. The specimen's table records about 380,000 distinct CDR3 sequences. Concerning this clonotype: The antigen is not known.

This CDR3 has 15 residues. In germline, CDR1 is SGHNT, CDR2 YYREEE (reference sequence). The V and J genes are TRBV5-4 and TRBJ2-3; TCRdb's D gene call, TRBD1, goes unchecked for lack of DNA. The sample taken for sequencing was blood. This TCR derives from a human donor with ulcerative colitis or Crohn's disease, or a healthy co-twin of an affected twin (not recorded which). This CDR3 reads CASSRKGGSTDTQYF.